These 12 T cell receptor beta chains came from one sample sequenced in a study of control samples from healthy donors and cancer patients. TCRdb's table, derived via immunoSEQ multiplex PCR, lists solely in-frame clones and lacks some. The table has 85,000 to 100,000 clones, 85% to 95% seen once; the top ten hold about 7.3%. The sequenced material came from blood. These receptors were obtained from a man between 18 and 35 years old in good health.

The CDR3 region has the DNA TGTGCCAGTAGTAGGGGGAGCTCCTATAATTCACCCCTCCACTTT. This translates into CASSRGSSYNSPLHF. This rearrangement joins TRBV19 to TRBJ1-6, with D perhaps TRBD1 (5 bases). Germline CDR1 reads LNHDA; CDR2 reads SQIVND (reference sequence). The CDR3 is made up of 15 amino acids. V lost 4 bases to trimming and J lost 0 bases, with 7 bases between them. The variable domain in full, with the rest retrieved from reference TRBV19 and TRBJ1-6, is DGGITQSPKYLFRKEGQNVTLSCEQNLNHDAMYWYRQDPGQGLRLIYYSQIVNDFQKGDIAEGYSVSREKKESFPLTVTSAQKNPTAFYLCASSRGSSYNSPLHFGNGTRLTVT.

The V and J genes are TRBV2 and TRBJ2-2; D is possibly TRBD1 (6 bases). Germline CDR1 SNHLY, CDR2 FYNNEI. The CDR3 loop spans 17 amino acids. V lost 4 bases and J lost 0, with 15 bases in between. CDR3 region: CASSGPQGRANTGELFF. CDR3 bases: TGTGCCAGCAGTGGCCCACAGGGAAGGGCGAACACCGGGGAGCTGTTTTTT.

The V call is TRBV30, the J call TRBJ2-7; no clear D. Germline CDR1 GTSNPN, CDR2 SVGIG (reference sequence). The V and J ends lost 3 bases and 6 bases respectively, with 12 bases between them. This CDR3 comprises 12 residues. CDR3 protein: CAWSQSGPEQYF. DNA for the CDR3: TGTGCCTGGAGCCAGTCGGGTCCCGAGCAGTACTTC.

CDR3 amino acids: CAGKTGGYTEAFF. In nucleotides, the CDR3 is TGTGCCGGCAAGACAGGGGGCTATACTGAAGCTTTCTTT. The V call is TRBV2, the J call TRBJ1-1; 10 bases match TRBD1. There are 13 residues in the CDR3. The germline V gene encodes CDR1 SNHLY and CDR2 FYNNEI. V lost 11 bases to trimming and J lost 5 bases; unmatched junction nucleotides: 8.

This clone was found once. The rearrangement links TRBV5-1 to TRBJ1-1; 7 nucleotides match TRBD1. The J segment lost 2 bases and the V segment lost 6 bases, leaving 4 bases of the junction unmatched. Germline V gene data show CDR1 as SGHRS and CDR2 as YFSETQ. The CDR3 has 13 amino acids. The CDR3 protein is CASTDRANTEAFF. In DNA, the CDR3 is TGCGCCAGCACCGACAGGGCAAACACTGAAGCTTTCTTT.

The chain employs TRBV29-1 and TRBJ1-2; D possibly corresponds to TRBD1 (5 bases). The V gene's germline CDR1 is SQVTM and CDR2 ANQGSEA. With 3 bases removed from V and 0 bases from J, the gap between germline ends came to 14 bases. CDR3 size: 15 residues. CDR3 in amino acids: CSVDVRTPTNYGYTF. The CDR3 nucleotides read TGCAGCGTTGATGTTCGGACACCCACTAACTATGGCTACACCTTC. Filled out from reference TRBV29-1 and TRBJ1-2, the complete variable domain reads SAVISQKPSRDICQRGTSLTIQCQVDSQVTMMFWYRQQPGQSLTLIATANQGSEATYESGFVIDKFPISRPNLTFSTLTVSNMSPEDSSIYLCSVDVRTPTNYGYTFGSGTRLTVV.

Here the CDR3 DNA reads TGTGCCAGTAAGGAGACCGAAAACACCGGGGAGCTGTTTTTT. Translating it yields CASKETENTGELFF. The V and J genes are TRBV19 and TRBJ2-2; no clear D gene. Germline values: CDR1 LNHDA, CDR2 SQIVND (reference sequence). Trimming removed 7 bases from V and 2 bases from J, with 11 bases in between. CDR3 length: 14 amino acids.

This clone has only a few counts. J is TRBJ2-7 and V is TRBV5-4; D might be TRBD2 (7 bases). Germline CDR1 is SGHNT and CDR2 is YYREEE (reference sequence). With 4 bases removed from V and 3 bases from J, the gap between germline ends came to 17 bases. The length of the CDR3 is 15 residues. The CDR3 sequence: CASSPGGRTRYEQYF. Here the CDR3 DNA reads TGTGCCAGCAGCCCCGGGGGGCGCACCCGCTACGAGCAGTACTTC.

The chain uses TRBV5-1 and TRBJ1-2; D possibly corresponds to TRBD1 (5 bases). This CDR3 has 14 residues. Germline V gene lookup returns CDR1 SGHRS and CDR2 YFSETQ. V was shortened by 4 bases and J by 4 bases, with 14 bases between the two germline ends. The CDR3 coding sequence is TGCGCCAGCAGCCCGGGGACGGTACTCTATGGCTACACCTTC. It specifies CASSPGTVLYGYTF.

The chain recombines TRBV29-1 with TRBJ2-7; 9 bases align to TRBD1. Germline CDR1 SQVTM, CDR2 ANQGSEA. This CDR3 is 13 amino acids long. With V trimmed by 7 bases and J by 3 bases, 7 bases remained unmatched. CDR3 sequence: CSARQGELYEQYF. DNA for the CDR3: TGCAGCGCCCGACAGGGGGAACTCTACGAGCAGTACTTC.

The chain recombines TRBV12-5 with TRBJ1-5, with D possibly matching TRBD1 (5 bases). There are 19 residues in the CDR3. Germline V gives CDR1 LGHNT, CDR2 FRNRAP. Trimming stripped 1 base from V and 6 bases from J, with 25 bases between. The CDR3 reads CASGLDGARREEFRQPQHF. In DNA, the CDR3 is TGTGCTAGTGGTTTGGATGGGGCCAGGCGAGAGGAGTTTCGTCAGCCCCAGCATTTT.

The chain is built from TRBV19 and TRBJ2-7; 11 bases line up with TRBD1. V shed 9 bases, J shed 4 bases, and the junction held 11 bases outside the gene matches. From germline, CDR1 is LNHDA and CDR2 SQIVND (reference sequence). The CDR3 has 15 amino acids. The CDR3 coding sequence is TGTGCCAGCAAGATAAGGACAGGGGGCATTTACGAGCAGTACTTC. Its translation is CASKIRTGGIYEQYF.